This TCR beta chain was found in a study of blood T cells in healthy people across ages. Trimming removed 2 bases from V and 10 bases from J, with 14 bases in between. CDR3 length: 13 residues. Germline CDR1 MNHEY, CDR2 SMNVEV (reference sequence). The authors ran a second PCR of about 6 to 12 cycles using a sample-barcoded 5' primer and a J-beta primer mix. TCRdb recomputed calls from the 5' RACE reads with MiXCR, one row per CDR3 protein. Counted here are more than 1 million distinct CDR3 sequences, 40% to 55% occurring once; the ten biggest clones make up under 20%. Study-wide results and caveats: Higher diversity, along with more naive CD4+ cells, distinguished long-lived donors from aged donors. No one knew whether donors had CMV, which possibly confounded expanded clonotype changes.

Of note for this clonotype: Its antigen is unidentified.

The rearrangement uses TRBV27 and TRBJ2-5, with D tentatively TRBD2 (5 bases). The sequenced sample consisted of blood. The source of this sequence is a woman aged 55 to 70 in good health. CDR3 sequence reads: CASSLAYTGIQYF. The CDR3 DNA follows: TGTGCCAGCAGTTTAGCGTATACCGGGATCCAGTACTTC.